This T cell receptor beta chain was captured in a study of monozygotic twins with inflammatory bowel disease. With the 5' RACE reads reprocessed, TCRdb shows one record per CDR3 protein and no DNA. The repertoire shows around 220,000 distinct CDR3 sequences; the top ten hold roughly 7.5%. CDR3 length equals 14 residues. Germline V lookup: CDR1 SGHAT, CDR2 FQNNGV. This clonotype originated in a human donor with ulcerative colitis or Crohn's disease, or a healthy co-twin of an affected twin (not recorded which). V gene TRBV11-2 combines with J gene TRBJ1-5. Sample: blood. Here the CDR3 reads CASSLEGSYQPQHF.